This T cell receptor beta chain derives from a study of OX40 agonist ivuxolimab in advanced cancers. Study-level information: Cohort: around 79% men, mean age approximately 66, aged roughly 23 to 90.

Study-wide results and limits: Expanded peripheral T cells had an undetermined antigen specificity.

A single count supports this clone. The antigen remains undetermined. Between the trimmed V and J ends, which lost 8 bases and 5 bases, there was a span of 15 bases. Germline V lookup: CDR1 MNHEY, CDR2 SVGAGI. The CDR3 length is 13 residues. Some clones are missing from TCRdb's copy, which holds only in-frame ones; the method was immunoSEQ multiplex PCR. Among 60,000 to 80,000 clones, 92% were seen once, and the ten largest hold 0.44%. The clonotype originates from an adult with an advanced solid tumor such as melanoma, head and neck, liver or kidney cancer. This sample comprised CD4+ or CD8+ T cells sorted from blood, obtained in a trial of the OX40 agonist ivuxolimab. The chain links TRBV6-5 to TRBJ1-2; D is ambiguous. The CDR3 sequence is CASHPWNEYGYTF. The DNA for the CDR3 is TGTGCCAGCCATCCATGGAATGAGTATGGCTACACCTTC.